This T cell receptor beta chain stems from a study of cytomegalovirus exposure and HLA in healthy donors. A multiplex PCR was run with 60 Vbeta primers and 13 Jbeta primers. Libraries were prepared by immunoSEQ multiplex PCR; TCRdb keeps only in-frame clonotypes and omits some of them. The sample lists about 150,000 clones, 84% seen once, with 4.8% in the top ten. This CDR3 comprises 18 residues. Trimming took 3 bases from V and 2 from J; bases not matched to a gene: 7. Germline V gene lookup returns CDR1 SGHDN and CDR2 FVKESK. The sample was PBMCs. This chain uses TRBV14 with TRBJ2-5; 15 bases map to TRBD2. This receptor was identified in a man aged 18 to 35 in good health and CMV-seronegative. The CDR3, as DNA: TGTGCCAGCAGCCATCCGGGACTAGCGGGAGGCCGACAAGAGACCCAGTACTTC. Encoded protein: CASSHPGLAGGRQETQYF.